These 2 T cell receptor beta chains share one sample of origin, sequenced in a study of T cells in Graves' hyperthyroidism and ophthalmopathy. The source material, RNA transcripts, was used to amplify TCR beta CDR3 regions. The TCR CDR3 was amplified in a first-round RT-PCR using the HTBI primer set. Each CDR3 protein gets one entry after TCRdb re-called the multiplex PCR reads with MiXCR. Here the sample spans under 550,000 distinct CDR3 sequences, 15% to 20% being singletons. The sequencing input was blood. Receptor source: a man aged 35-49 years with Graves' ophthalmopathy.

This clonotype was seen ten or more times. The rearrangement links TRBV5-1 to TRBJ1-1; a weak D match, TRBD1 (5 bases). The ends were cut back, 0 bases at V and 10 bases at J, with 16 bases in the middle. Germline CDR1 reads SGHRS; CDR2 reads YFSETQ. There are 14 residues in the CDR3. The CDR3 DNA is TGCGCCAGCAGCTTGGAGCGGTCCCTAGGGGTAGCTTTCTTT. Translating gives CASSLERSLGVAFF.

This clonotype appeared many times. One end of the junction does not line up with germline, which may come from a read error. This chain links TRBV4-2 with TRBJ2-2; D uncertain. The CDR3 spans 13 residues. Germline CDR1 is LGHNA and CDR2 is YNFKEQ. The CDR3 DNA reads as TGCGCCAGCAGCCAGGATGGCACCGGGGAGCTGTTTTTT. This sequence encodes CASSQDGTGELFF.